This TCR beta chain was identified during a study of blood T cells in healthy people across ages. Regarding this clonotype: The antigen is not known. This may stem from a read error, because a much larger clone lies one nucleotide away.

With a J-beta primer mix and a sample-barcoded 5' primer, a second PCR ran roughly 6 to 11 cycles. The authors tagged each cDNA molecule using a template-switch adaptor with 12 random nucleotides. Using its own MiXCR run on the 5' RACE reads, TCRdb lists one record per CDR3 protein. The data show 850,000 to 1,300,000 distinct CDR3 sequences, 40% to 45% seen once. Germline CDR1 reads SGHTA; CDR2 reads FQGTGA. The length of the CDR3 is 13 residues. Overall study findings and caveats: The fall in TCR beta diversity per million T cells was roughly linear with age.

PBMCs numbering at least 6.5 million were isolated per sample. The TCR originated in a woman aged 60-75 years in good health. Sequenced material: blood. The chain employs TRBV7-3 and TRBJ1-2; D is undetermined. DNA for the CDR3: TGTGCCAGCGGCTTATCGGCTAACTATGGCTACACCTTC. This encodes CASGLSANYGYTF. Variable domain in full (rest from reference TRBV7-3 and TRBJ1-2): GAGVSQTPSNKVTEKGKYVELRCDPISGHTALYWYRQSLGQGPEFLIYFQGTGAADDSGLPNDRFFAVRPEGSVSTLKIQRTERGDSAVYLCASGLSANYGYTFGSGTRLTVV.